Each of the 13 T cell receptor beta chains below was sequenced from the same sample in a study of patients and donors after allogeneic stem cell transplantation. MiXCR, applied by TCRdb to the RT-PCR reads, yields one record per CDR3 protein. This sample has roughly 180,000 distinct CDR3 sequences, with about 40% found just once. The sequenced sample was blood, either unsorted or a sorted T cell fraction (not recorded which). All receptors derive from a human donor who was either an allogeneic HSCT recipient or a stem cell or donor lymphocyte infusion donor (not recorded which). It is not recorded whose cells these are; they may come from a transplant donor.

This chain links TRBV29-1 with TRBJ1-2; D may be TRBD1 (5 bases). V was pared by 3 bases and J by 6 bases, with 17 bases between. This CDR3 contains 14 residues. The germline CDR1 and CDR2 sequences are SQVTM and ANQGSEA. Written as DNA, the CDR3 is TGCAGCGTTGATTCATCGGAGGGGCGGAATGGCTACACCTTC. The encoded protein is CSVDSSEGRNGYTF.

In DNA, the CDR3 is TGTGCCAGCAGCATGTGGATCGTCACAGGTGGGATTCTAGCCAAAAACATTCAGTACTTC. It codes for CASSMWIVTGGILAKNIQYF. The gene calls are TRBV5-6 and TRBJ2-4; possible D gene TRBD1, 5 bases. The CDR3 spans 20 residues. Trimming pared 4 bases from V and 0 bases from J, leaving 26 bases between. CDR1 is SGHDT and CDR2 is YYEEEE in the germline V gene.

This clonotype has only a few counts. V and J are TRBV9 and TRBJ2-7; possible D gene TRBD2, 5 bases. This CDR3 region has 13 residues. The germline V and J ends were trimmed by 0 bases and 6 bases, with 10 bases remaining between them. Looked up from germline, CDR1 is SGDLS and CDR2 is YYNGEE. CDR3 loop: CASSVDLGSEQYF. The CDR3 DNA sequence: TGTGCCAGCAGCGTAGATCTGGGGAGCGAGCAGTACTTC.

The chain links TRBV9 to TRBJ2-2; 7 bases match TRBD1. The CDR3 sequence is 14 residues long. The V gene's germline CDR1 is SGDLS and CDR2 YYNGEE. V lost 0 bases and J lost 7; bases outside the gene matches: 3. The CDR3, as DNA: TGTGCCAGCAGCGTAGTACAGGGGAACGGGGAGCTGTTTTTT. Encoded protein: CASSVVQGNGELFF.

In this sample, this clonotype turned up a few times. This may be a read error, as it is one base from a much larger clone. The rearrangement links TRBV7-8 to TRBJ2-3; D gene uncertain. Trimming stripped 4 bases from V and 3 bases from J, with 2 bases between. This CDR3 has 11 residues. Per the germline V gene, CDR1 is SGHVS and CDR2 is FQNEAQ. The CDR3 sequence is CASSWTDTQYF. The CDR3 coding sequence is TGTGCCAGCAGCTGGACAGATACGCAGTATTTT.

V and J are TRBV9 and TRBJ2-5, with D unclear. Per germline, CDR1 SGDLS and CDR2 YYNGEE. The CDR3 length is 13 residues. With 3 bases removed from V and 4 bases from J, the gap between germline ends came to 10 bases. CDR3 amino acids: CASSGDPRETQYF. The CDR3 nucleotides are TGTGCCAGCAGCGGAGACCCGAGAGAGACCCAGTACTTC.

The sample holds a few counts of this clonotype. The chain recombines TRBV29-1 with TRBJ1-2, with TRBD1 identical over 7 bases. The CDR3 totals 13 residues. Germline values: CDR1 SQVTM, CDR2 ANQGSEA. Trimming took 1 base from V and 4 from J; bases not matched to a gene: 3. The CDR3: CSVEVGTVYGYTF. In DNA, the CDR3 is TGCAGCGTTGAAGTGGGGACAGTCTATGGCTACACCTTC.

The rearrangement links TRBV10-3 to TRBJ2-7; maybe TRBD2 (5 bases). Germline assignment: CDR1 ENHRY and CDR2 SYGVKD. The CDR3 length is 14 residues. Trimming left V 3 bases short and J 2 bases short, with 11 bases between. The CDR3 protein is CAISDGAGAYEQYF. The CDR3 DNA sequence: TGTGCCATCAGTGATGGTGCCGGGGCCTACGAGCAGTACTTC.

The rearrangement links TRBV10-3 to TRBJ2-1, with 11 bases identical to TRBD1. This CDR3 has 20 amino acids. Germline CDR1 and CDR2: ENHRY and SYGVKD. After removal of 5 bases from V and 0 bases from J, the junction contained 15 bases not matched to a gene. The CDR3 loop is CAISTSGTGGIISSYNEQFF. In DNA form, the CDR3 reads TGTGCCATCAGTACCTCCGGGACAGGGGGGATCATCAGCTCCTACAATGAGCAGTTCTTC.

The J gene is TRBJ2-3, the V gene TRBV29-1; the match to TRBD1 covers 10 bases. V was pared by 2 bases and J by 1 base, with 6 bases of the junction left unmatched. Germline V gene sequence: CDR1 SQVTM, CDR2 ANQGSEA. The CDR3 runs to 16 residues. The CDR3 sequence is CSVEIGTGAGTDTQYF. CDR3 nucleotide sequence: TGCAGCGTTGAAATTGGGACAGGGGCTGGCACAGATACGCAGTATTTT.

This clonotype was counted a few times. CDR3 protein: CASSQDSGDNSPLHF. CDR3 in DNA: TGCGCCAGCAGCCAAGATTCGGGGGATAATTCACCCCTCCACTTT. The chain links TRBV4-3 to TRBJ1-6; perhaps TRBD1 as D (5 bases). The CDR3 is 15 amino acids. Between the trimmed V and J ends, which lost 0 bases and 5 bases, there was a span of 8 bases. In germline, CDR1 is LGHNA, CDR2 YSLEER.

The V and J genes are TRBV6-2 or TRBV6-3 and TRBJ1-1; D is unresolved. There are 14 residues in the CDR3. Trimming pared 4 bases from V and 5 bases from J, leaving 14 bases between. The V gene's germline CDR1 is MNHEY and CDR2 SVGEGT. The CDR3 sequence is CASSWRIQGTEAFF. CDR3 nucleotides: TGTGCCAGCAGTTGGAGGATACAAGGGACTGAAGCTTTCTTT.

This clonotype has just one count. This chain joins TRBV5-6 and TRBJ2-7, with 9 positions matching TRBD2. From germline, CDR1 is SGHDT and CDR2 YYEEEE. V shed 0 bases and J 3 bases; nucleotides not matched to a gene: 4. The CDR3 spans 15 residues. In DNA form, the CDR3 reads TGTGCCAGCAGCTTGGGCCTAGCGGGAATCTACGAGCAGTACTTC. Translating gives CASSLGLAGIYEQYF.